Listed here is a single T cell receptor (beta chain). This record comes from a study of long-term antiretroviral therapy in people with HIV. Sequencing used immunoSEQ v3.0 at survey level. Sequencing was performed with immunoSEQ multiplex PCR; in TCRdb, only in-frame clones are kept and a portion is missing. This table has 6,000 or so clones, more than 60% appearing once. After removal of 3 bases from V and 6 bases from J, the junction contained 3 bases not matched to a gene. Germline V gives CDR1 SQVTM, CDR2 ANQGSEA. The CDR3 runs 13 residues. This rearrangement joins TRBV29-1 to TRBJ2-2; the match to TRBD1 covers 8 bases. The sequence was obtained from a man aged 40-55 years with HIV. This sample comprised unsorted PBMCs, obtained 0.5 years before starting antiretroviral therapy. CDR3 DNA sequence: TGCAGCGTTGACAGGGGGCCTGCCGGGGAGCTGTTTTTT. Translation: CSVDRGPAGELFF.